This T cell receptor beta chain was sequenced for a study of CD8 T cells in Susac syndrome. Overall study: Treatment status at blood draw for the Susac syndrome patients was therapy-naive, corticosteroids, or intravenous immunoglobulin alone.

Reverse transcription of about 0.5 to 1 ug RNA used random hexamers. Across 54 Vbeta and 13 Jbeta, immunoSEQ multiplex PCR amplified TCR beta CDR3. Each CDR3 protein gets one entry after TCRdb re-called the immunoSEQ multiplex PCR reads with MiXCR. The profile shows around 170,000 distinct CDR3 sequences, 85% to 95% of them singletons. Germline V CDR1 and CDR2: LNHDA, SQIVND (reference sequence). V was clipped by 7 bases and J by 3 bases; unmatched bases: 7. CDR3 length: 14 amino acids. Regarding this clonotype: Its antigen is as yet unknown.

The study's findings and limits: In Susac syndrome, the CD4+ T cell repertoires did not show clonal expansion.

Sequences were obtained from CD4+ T cells from PBMCs. The rearrangement uses TRBV19 and TRBJ2-5, with TRBD2 identical over 8 bases. The clonotype originates from a human donor with Susac syndrome. DNA for the CDR3: TGTGCCAGTAAAGACGGGGGGGCTGAAGAGACCCAGTACTTC. Translating gives CASKDGGAEETQYF.